The entry below describes one TCR beta chain. This record comes from a study of PD-1 blockade in mismatch repair-deficient tumors. The CDR3 is 15 residues long. The J segment lost 8 bases and the V segment lost 9 bases, leaving 11 bases of the junction unmatched. The germline V gene has CDR1 LNHDA and CDR2 SQIVND (reference sequence). TCRdb's table, derived via immunoSEQ multiplex PCR, lists solely in-frame clones and lacks some. Here the sample spans about 49,000 clones, 77% being singletons. The clonotype was recovered from an adult with mismatch repair-deficient cancer. Sequenced material: PBMCs, taken before pembrolizumab treatment. This chain joins TRBV19 and TRBJ2-1; 12 bases align to TRBD2. CDR3 DNA sequence: TGTGCCAGGCCGGCGGCTAGCGGGAGGGGTTATGAGCAGTTCTTC. It specifies CARPAASGRGYEQFF.